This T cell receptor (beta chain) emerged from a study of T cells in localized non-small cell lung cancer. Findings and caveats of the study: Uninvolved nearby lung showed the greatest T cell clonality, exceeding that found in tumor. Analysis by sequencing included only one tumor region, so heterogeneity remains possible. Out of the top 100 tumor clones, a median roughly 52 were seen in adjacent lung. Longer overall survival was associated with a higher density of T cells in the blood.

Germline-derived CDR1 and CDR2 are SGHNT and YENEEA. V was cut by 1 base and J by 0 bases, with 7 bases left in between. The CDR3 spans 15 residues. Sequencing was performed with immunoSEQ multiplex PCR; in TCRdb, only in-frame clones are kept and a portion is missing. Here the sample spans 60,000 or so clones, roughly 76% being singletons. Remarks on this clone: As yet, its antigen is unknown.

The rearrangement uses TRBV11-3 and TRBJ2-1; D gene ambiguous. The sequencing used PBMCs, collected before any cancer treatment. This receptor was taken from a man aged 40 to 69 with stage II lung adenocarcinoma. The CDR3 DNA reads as TGTGCCAGCAGCTTAGGATTCAGCTCCTACAATGAGCAGTTCTTC. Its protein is CASSLGFSSYNEQFF.